A selection of T cell receptor beta chains follows, all from one sample in a study of Graves' ophthalmopathy and Graves' hyperthyroidism. TCRdb reanalysed the multiplex PCR reads using MiXCR and keeps one entry per CDR3 protein. Here the sample spans under 800,000 distinct CDR3 sequences, 22% being singletons. The sample taken for sequencing was peripheral blood. The receptor set was obtained from a woman between 18 and 29 years old with stable Graves' hyperthyroidism. Some clones in this sample may be carry-over from other donors' samples. Each CDR3 is given with its conserved first and last residue. A D gene is named only where the DNA matches it firmly. Where a row states a size, it is once, few, many or the class of an expanded clone; other rows omit it.

TRBJ2-3 - few TRBV28 CASSWRGRTQYF TGTGCCAGCAGTTGGAGGGGGCGCACGCAGTATTTT
TRBJ1-1 - many TRBV19 CASTPLGPPRKTEAFF TGTGCCAGTACCCCGTTAGGGCCTCCAAGGAAGACTGAAGCTTTCTTT
TRBJ2-7 - many TRBV10-3 CASAGSPPYEQYF TGTGCCTCCGCAGGGAGCCCTCCCTACGAGCAGTACTTC
TRBJ2-5 - many TRBV20-1 CSATLTSEETQYF TGCAGTGCTACCTTAACCTCCGAAGAGACCCAGTACTTC
TRBJ2-5 TRBD2 - TRBV19 CANSPPTSGMNQETQHF TGTGCCAATAGTCCCCCCACTAGCGGGATGAACCAAGAGACCCAGCACTTC
TRBJ1-2 TRBD1 - TRBV12-3/TRBV12-4 CASSPLLQGDYGYTF TGTGCCAGCAGCCCTCTCCTACAGGGGGACTATGGCTACACCTTC
TRBJ1-5 - many TRBV11-2 CASSLSTGGYSNQPQHF TGTGCCAGCAGCTTATCAACGGGAGGGTATAGCAATCAGCCCCAGCATTTT
TRBJ1-1 TRBD1 many TRBV27 CASSPVDRRVFTEAFF TGTGCCAGCAGTCCCGTGGACAGGCGGGTCTTCACTGAAGCTTTCTTT
TRBJ1-1 TRBD1 few TRBV18 CASSPPEQGAVTEAFF TGTGCCAGCTCACCACCGGAACAGGGGGCGGTCACTGAAGCTTTCTTT
TRBJ2-7 - few TRBV3-1 CASIHEGQLLYEQYF TGTGCCAGCATCCACGAGGGACAACTCCTGTACGAGCAGTACTTC
TRBJ2-5 TRBD1 many TRBV29-1 CSAGQGGQETQYF TGCAGCGCCGGACAGGGCGGACAAGAGACCCAGTACTTC
TRBJ1-5 - once TRBV28 CASIPGPGLWPQHF TGTGCCAGCATTCCGGGCCCAGGCCTTTGGCCCCAGCATTTT
TRBJ2-7 TRBD2 - TRBV11-2 CASSRNVGLAGGSRYEQYF TGTGCCAGCAGCCGCAATGTGGGACTAGCGGGAGGAAGTAGGTACGAGCAGTACTTC
TRBJ1-5 TRBD1 - TRBV19 CASTLTGTSNQPQHF TGTGCCAGTACCCTGACAGGGACTAGCAATCAGCCCCAGCATTTT
TRBJ1-5 - many TRBV30 CAWSVLTGREPQHF TGTGCCTGGAGTGTACTTACAGGGAGAGAGCCCCAGCATTTT
TRBJ2-7 TRBD2 - TRBV19 CASSIGAGTSGRKSSYEQYF TGTGCCAGTAGTATAGGCGCCGGGACTAGCGGCAGGAAATCTTCCTACGAGCAGTACTTC
TRBJ2-2 - many TRBV7-3 CASSLLGQEVTGELFF TGTGCCAGCAGCTTACTGGGCCAGGAGGTTACCGGGGAGCTGTTTTTT
TRBJ2-5 - - TRBV5-5 CASSFPEVETQYF TGTGCCAGCAGCTTTCCAGAGGTGGAGACCCAGTACTTC
TRBJ1-2 - - TRBV6-1 CASSRDGLYGYTF TGTGCCAGCAGTCGGGACGGTCTATACGGCTACACCTTC
TRBJ2-2 TRBD2 many TRBV29-1 CSVETSAQNTGELFF TGCAGCGTGGAGACTAGCGCACAAAACACCGGGGAGCTGTTTTTT
TRBJ2-2 - few TRBV4-1 CASSQERGGFTGELFF TGCGCCAGCAGCCAAGAGAGGGGCGGGTTCACCGGGGAGCTGTTTTTT
TRBJ2-2 - - TRBV11-2 CASSLVVDAAELFF TGTGCCAGCAGCTTAGTTGTGGACGCCGCGGAGCTGTTTTTT
TRBJ1-6 - many TRBV20-1 CSAREQQGGNSPLHF TGCAGTGCTAGAGAGCAACAGGGAGGGAATTCACCCCTCCACTTT
TRBJ2-7 - many TRBV7-2 CASSLGPKDEQYF TGTGCCAGCAGCTTAGGGCCGAAAGACGAGCAGTACTTC
TRBJ2-7 TRBD1 many TRBV6-2/TRBV6-3 CASSYGSGGTAEQYF TGTGCCAGCAGTTACGGGTCAGGGGGCACGGCCGAGCAGTACTTC
TRBJ2-7 - many TRBV6-1 CSVGRKNYEQYF TGTTCAGTCGGACGGAAAAACTACGAGCAGTACTTC
TRBJ2-3 TRBD2 - TRBV3-1 CASSLQFEREIPDTQYF TGTGCCAGCAGCCTCCAATTCGAGCGGGAGATCCCAGATACGCAGTATTTT